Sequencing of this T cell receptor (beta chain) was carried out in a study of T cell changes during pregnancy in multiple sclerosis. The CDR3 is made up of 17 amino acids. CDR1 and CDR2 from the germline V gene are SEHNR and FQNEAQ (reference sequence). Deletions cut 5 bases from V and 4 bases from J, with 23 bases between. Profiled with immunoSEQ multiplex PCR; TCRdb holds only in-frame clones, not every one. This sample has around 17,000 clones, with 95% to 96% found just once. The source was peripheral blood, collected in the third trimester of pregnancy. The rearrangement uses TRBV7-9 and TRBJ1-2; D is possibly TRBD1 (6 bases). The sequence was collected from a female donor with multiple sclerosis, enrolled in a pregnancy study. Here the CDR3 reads CASSAASVTGLAYGYTF. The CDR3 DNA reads TGTGCCAGCAGCGCTGCCTCTGTTACAGGGCTAGCCTATGGCTACACCTTC.